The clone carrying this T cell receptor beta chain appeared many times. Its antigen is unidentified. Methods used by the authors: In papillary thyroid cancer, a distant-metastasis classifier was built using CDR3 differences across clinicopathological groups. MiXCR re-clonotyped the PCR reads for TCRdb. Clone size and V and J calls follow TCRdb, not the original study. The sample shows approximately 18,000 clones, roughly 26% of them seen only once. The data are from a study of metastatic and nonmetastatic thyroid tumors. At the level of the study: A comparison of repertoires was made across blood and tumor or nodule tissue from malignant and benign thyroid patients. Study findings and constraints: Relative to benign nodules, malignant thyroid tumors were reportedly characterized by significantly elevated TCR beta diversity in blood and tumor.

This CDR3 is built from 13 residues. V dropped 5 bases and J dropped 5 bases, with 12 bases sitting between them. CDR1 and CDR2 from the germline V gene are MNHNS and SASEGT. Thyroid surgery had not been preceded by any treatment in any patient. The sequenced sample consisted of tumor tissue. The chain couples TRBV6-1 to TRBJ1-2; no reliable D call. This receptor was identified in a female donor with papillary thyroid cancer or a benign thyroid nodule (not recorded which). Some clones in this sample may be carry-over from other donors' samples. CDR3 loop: CASSLILGYGYTF. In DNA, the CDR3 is TGTGCCAGCAGTCTTATCTTAGGGTATGGCTACACCTTC.